These T cell receptor beta chains were read from a single sample in a study of identical twins. MiXCR, applied by TCRdb to the 5' RACE reads, yields one record per CDR3 protein. The data hold 700,000 or so distinct CDR3 sequences, with roughly 8% observed a single time. These data also featured in a second study, about yellow fever vaccine responses in identical twins.

Sequencing used PBMCs. The receptors here all came from a woman in her late teens or twenties in good health. Both conserved end residues are part of each CDR3. Fields, in order: V gene, J gene, D gene, clone size, CDR3 DNA, CDR3 protein. D genes are given only for firm matches. For some rows the clone size is stated as once, few or many, or as a class when expanded; others skip it.

v_call: TRBV30; j_call: TRBJ1-5; d_call: -; clone_size: -; cdr3_nt: TGTGCCTGGAATGACGGGGGGCCCCAGCATTTT; cdr3_aa: CAWNDGGPQHF
v_call: TRBV27; j_call: TRBJ2-7; d_call: -; clone_size: -; cdr3_nt: TGTGCCAGCAGTTTAGAACAGGGTACCGTCTACGAGCAGTACTTC; cdr3_aa: CASSLEQGTVYEQYF
v_call: TRBV27; j_call: TRBJ2-7; d_call: -; clone_size: few; cdr3_nt: TGTGCCAGCTCCAGGGACCTCTCCTACGAGCAGTACTTC; cdr3_aa: CASSRDLSYEQYF
v_call: TRBV6-5; j_call: TRBJ1-1; d_call: -; clone_size: few; cdr3_nt: TGTGCCAGCAGTTACCCCCCGGGCACTGAAGCTTTCTTT; cdr3_aa: CASSYPPGTEAFF
v_call: TRBV12-3/TRBV12-4; j_call: TRBJ1-1; d_call: -; clone_size: many; cdr3_nt: TGTGCCAGCAGTTTAGGAGAGGGCATGAACACTGAAGCTTTCTTT; cdr3_aa: CASSLGEGMNTEAFF
v_call: TRBV6-5; j_call: TRBJ1-5; d_call: -; clone_size: many; cdr3_nt: TGTGCCAGCAGTTCCGGGGTTGGAGGAAATCAGCCCCAGCATTTT; cdr3_aa: CASSSGVGGNQPQHF
v_call: TRBV27; j_call: TRBJ1-1; d_call: -; clone_size: -; cdr3_nt: TGTGCCAGCAGTTTATTGAGGGGAAGTATTAACACTGAAGCTTTCTTT; cdr3_aa: CASSLLRGSINTEAFF
v_call: TRBV14; j_call: TRBJ2-5; d_call: -; clone_size: few; cdr3_nt: TGTGCCAGCAGCCAAGAGGCCGCGGAGACCCAGTACTTC; cdr3_aa: CASSQEAAETQYF
v_call: TRBV25-1; j_call: TRBJ2-1; d_call: -; clone_size: -; cdr3_nt: TGTGCCAGCGGCCCCGAGGCAGGGATCGGCAGGGAACCCTACAATGAGCAGTTCTTC; cdr3_aa: CASGPEAGIGREPYNEQFF
v_call: TRBV29-1; j_call: TRBJ2-2; d_call: TRBD2; clone_size: few; cdr3_nt: TGCAGCGTCCGACTAGCGGGGGGGCCGTGGAACACCGGGGAGCTGTTTTTT; cdr3_aa: CSVRLAGGPWNTGELFF
v_call: TRBV3-1; j_call: TRBJ1-1; d_call: -; clone_size: few; cdr3_nt: TGTGCCAGCAGCCAATTCGGGGGCACTGAAGCTTTCTTT; cdr3_aa: CASSQFGGTEAFF
v_call: TRBV4-1; j_call: TRBJ2-2; d_call: -; clone_size: many; cdr3_nt: TGCGCCAGCAGCAAACTCATTCTAGGCACCGGGGAGCTGTTTTTT; cdr3_aa: CASSKLILGTGELFF
v_call: TRBV7-9; j_call: TRBJ1-6; d_call: -; clone_size: few; cdr3_nt: TGTGCCAGCAGCTTCCGGACACCGGGGGATTCACCCCTCCACTTT; cdr3_aa: CASSFRTPGDSPLHF
v_call: TRBV10-3; j_call: TRBJ1-2; d_call: -; clone_size: -; cdr3_nt: TGTGCCATCAGTGAAGAACGGAGCTATGGCTACACCTTC; cdr3_aa: CAISEERSYGYTF
v_call: TRBV5-1; j_call: TRBJ2-2; d_call: TRBD2; clone_size: -; cdr3_nt: TGCGCCAGCAGCGGAGGACTAGCGGGGTCGCGGGAGCTGTTTTTT; cdr3_aa: CASSGGLAGSRELFF
v_call: TRBV6-5; j_call: TRBJ2-5; d_call: -; clone_size: -; cdr3_nt: TGTGCCAGCAGTTATTACCCGTACCAAGAGACCCAGTACTTC; cdr3_aa: CASSYYPYQETQYF
v_call: TRBV7-6; j_call: TRBJ1-4; d_call: TRBD1; clone_size: -; cdr3_nt: TGTGCCAGCAGCTTAAAACAGGGGTGGGAAAAACTGTTTTTT; cdr3_aa: CASSLKQGWEKLFF
v_call: TRBV6-1; j_call: TRBJ2-1; d_call: TRBD1; clone_size: many; cdr3_nt: TGTGCCAGCGGAGAGGGGACAGGGGGCTACAATGAGCAGTTCTTC; cdr3_aa: CASGEGTGGYNEQFF
v_call: TRBV29-1; j_call: TRBJ2-3; d_call: -; clone_size: few; cdr3_nt: TGCAGCGCCGACTCGGGAGAAGGAACAGATACGCAGTATTTT; cdr3_aa: CSADSGEGTDTQYF
v_call: TRBV4-3; j_call: TRBJ2-7; d_call: TRBD1; clone_size: few; cdr3_nt: TGCGCCAGCAGCCAAGGGACCGGGACAGGGACCTACGAGCAGTACTTC; cdr3_aa: CASSQGTGTGTYEQYF
v_call: TRBV2; j_call: TRBJ2-7; d_call: -; clone_size: few; cdr3_nt: TGTGCCAGCAGTGAAGTAGATTACGAGCAGTACTTC; cdr3_aa: CASSEVDYEQYF
v_call: TRBV29-1; j_call: TRBJ2-6; d_call: -; clone_size: -; cdr3_nt: TGCAGCGTTGGCTCTGGGACCGGGGCCAACGTCCTGACTTTC; cdr3_aa: CSVGSGTGANVLTF
v_call: TRBV11-2; j_call: TRBJ2-2; d_call: TRBD2; clone_size: few; cdr3_nt: TGTGCCAGCAGCTCCAGAGGAGCGGGACTGGGGCTAGCTGGGGAGCTGTTTTTT; cdr3_aa: CASSSRGAGLGLAGELFF
v_call: TRBV7-3; j_call: TRBJ2-3; d_call: -; clone_size: few; cdr3_nt: TGTGCCAGCTTACTAGTCGGGTACACAGATACGCAGTATTTT; cdr3_aa: CASLLVGYTDTQYF
v_call: TRBV9; j_call: TRBJ1-1; d_call: -; clone_size: few; cdr3_nt: TGTGCCAGCAGCGTAGAAGCAGGTACTGAAGCTTTCTTT; cdr3_aa: CASSVEAGTEAFF
v_call: TRBV6-2/TRBV6-3; j_call: TRBJ2-6; d_call: TRBD1; clone_size: few; cdr3_nt: TGTGCCAGCAGGGACAGGACAAGCTCTGGGGCCAACGTCCTGACTTTC; cdr3_aa: CASRDRTSSGANVLTF
v_call: TRBV25-1; j_call: TRBJ1-2; d_call: -; clone_size: few; cdr3_nt: TGTGCCAGCAGTGAAGAAGGCTATGGCTACACCTTC; cdr3_aa: CASSEEGYGYTF
v_call: TRBV20-1; j_call: TRBJ2-5; d_call: TRBD2; clone_size: few; cdr3_nt: TGCAGTGCTAGGTTAGCGGGAACTATGGAGACCCAGTACTTC; cdr3_aa: CSARLAGTMETQYF
v_call: TRBV10-3; j_call: TRBJ2-7; d_call: -; clone_size: -; cdr3_nt: TGTGCCATCAGTGTCATAACCGGGACGGCATCCTACGAGCAGTACTTC; cdr3_aa: CAISVITGTASYEQYF
v_call: TRBV20-1; j_call: TRBJ2-1; d_call: TRBD1; clone_size: -; cdr3_nt: TGCAGTGCTGGGGGACAGGCCTTCGCTGAGCAGTTCTTC; cdr3_aa: CSAGGQAFAEQFF
v_call: TRBV4-1; j_call: TRBJ2-7; d_call: -; clone_size: many; cdr3_nt: TGCGCCAGCAGCCAAGAGGGGATGAGCGGATCCGACGAGCAGTACTTC; cdr3_aa: CASSQEGMSGSDEQYF
v_call: TRBV10-3; j_call: TRBJ2-1; d_call: -; clone_size: many; cdr3_nt: TGTGCCATCAGTGCGTTCGGGACGCAGTTCTTC; cdr3_aa: CAISAFGTQFF
v_call: TRBV9; j_call: TRBJ1-3; d_call: -; clone_size: many; cdr3_nt: TGTGCCAGCAGCGTAGACCGCGAGAGGGGAAACACCATATATTTT; cdr3_aa: CASSVDRERGNTIYF
v_call: TRBV6-2/TRBV6-3; j_call: TRBJ2-7; d_call: -; clone_size: many; cdr3_nt: TGTGCCAGCAGCGGCGGGACTCCCTACCACAACTACGAGCAGTACTTC; cdr3_aa: CASSGGTPYHNYEQYF
v_call: TRBV13; j_call: TRBJ2-1; d_call: TRBD1; clone_size: few; cdr3_nt: TGTGCCAGCAGATCGGGACAGGCCTCCTACAATGAGCAGTTCTTC; cdr3_aa: CASRSGQASYNEQFF
v_call: TRBV7-8; j_call: TRBJ1-1; d_call: -; clone_size: -; cdr3_nt: TGTGCCAGCAGCTCGTGGACAGATATGAACACTGAAGCTTTCTTT; cdr3_aa: CASSSWTDMNTEAFF
v_call: TRBV5-1; j_call: TRBJ2-3; d_call: -; clone_size: few; cdr3_nt: TGCGCCAGCAGCTTTATAGGGGTCGGCACAGATACGCAGTATTTT; cdr3_aa: CASSFIGVGTDTQYF
v_call: TRBV29-1; j_call: TRBJ2-5; d_call: -; clone_size: many; cdr3_nt: TGCAGCGTTGTGAAGGGGCCCCCGGAGACCCAGTACTTC; cdr3_aa: CSVVKGPPETQYF
v_call: TRBV3-1; j_call: TRBJ2-7; d_call: -; clone_size: many; cdr3_nt: TGTGCCAGCAGCCAAGTACCGAACTCCTACGAGCAGTACTTC; cdr3_aa: CASSQVPNSYEQYF
v_call: TRBV6-5; j_call: TRBJ2-1; d_call: TRBD2; clone_size: -; cdr3_nt: TGTGCCAGCAGTTATCCTAGCGGGGGGGTGAATGAGCAGTTCTTC; cdr3_aa: CASSYPSGGVNEQFF
v_call: TRBV11-2; j_call: TRBJ2-3; d_call: TRBD2; clone_size: -; cdr3_nt: TGTGCCAGCAGCCCCGGGACTAGCGGGGGGGATACGCAGTATTTT; cdr3_aa: CASSPGTSGGDTQYF
v_call: TRBV15; j_call: TRBJ2-5; d_call: -; clone_size: -; cdr3_nt: TGTGCCACCAGCAGAGCCAGGGGAAATGGCGAGACCCAGTACTTC; cdr3_aa: CATSRARGNGETQYF
v_call: TRBV20-1; j_call: TRBJ2-7; d_call: TRBD2; clone_size: -; cdr3_nt: TGCAGTGCGAGGACTAGCGGGGGGCGAGCGTACGAGCAGTACTTC; cdr3_aa: CSARTSGGRAYEQYF
v_call: TRBV7-9; j_call: TRBJ2-5; d_call: -; clone_size: few; cdr3_nt: TGTGCCAGCAGCTTTAGGGCCCCCGAGGGGACCCAGTACTTC; cdr3_aa: CASSFRAPEGTQYF
v_call: TRBV11-2; j_call: TRBJ2-1; d_call: TRBD1; clone_size: -; cdr3_nt: TGTGCCAGCAGCCCCGGGACAGGGGGCACGAGCTCCTACAATGAGCAGTTCTTC; cdr3_aa: CASSPGTGGTSSYNEQFF